The 31 T cell receptor beta chains below all came from one sample that was sequenced in a study of long-term antiretroviral therapy in people with HIV. At survey level, the immunoSEQ assay was run in its v3.0 version. Generated by immunoSEQ multiplex PCR, the TCRdb table keeps only in-frame clones and is missing some. The table lists about 16,000 clones, approximately 81% of them singletons. This specimen was unsorted PBMCs, taken nearly 3.3 years after starting antiretroviral therapy. The receptors were gathered from a woman between 35 and 50 years old with HIV.

CDR3 amino acids: CASSWSLIRRAHGGNEQFF. The CDR3 DNA follows: TGTGCCAGCAGTTGGTCCCTAATAAGACGGGCACATGGGGGCAATGAGCAGTTCTTC. V gene TRBV27 combines with J gene TRBJ2-1, with D perhaps assigned TRBD1 or TRBD2 (5 bases each). Trimming stripped 4 bases from V and 6 bases from J, with 28 bases between. The CDR3 runs to 19 residues. Germline V gene data show CDR1 as MNHEY and CDR2 as SMNVEV (reference sequence).

This chain links TRBV27 with TRBJ2-5; 11 positions agree with TRBD2. The V gene's germline CDR1 is MNHEY and CDR2 SMNVEV (reference sequence). The J segment lost 5 bases and the V segment lost 3 bases, leaving 8 bases of the junction unmatched. The CDR3 covers 16 residues. The CDR3 loop reads CASSFSRLAGMETQYF. The CDR3, as DNA: TGTGCCAGCAGTTTCTCTAGACTAGCGGGGATGGAGACCCAGTACTTC.

The rearrangement links TRBV4-3 to TRBJ1-3, with 11 bases matching TRBD1. Germline V CDR1 and CDR2: LGHNA, YSLEER. The CDR3 has 20 amino acids. V lost 0 bases and J lost 0; bases outside the gene matches: 10. The CDR3 DNA sequence: TGCGCCAGCAGCCAAGATCCCGGACAGGGGGCTTCACCCTCTGGAAACACCATATATTTT. As protein: CASSQDPGQGASPSGNTIYF.

The CDR3 loop reads CASSLDGSSGANVLTF. The CDR3 nucleotides read TGTGCCAGCAGTTTGGACGGAAGCTCTGGGGCCAACGTCCTGACTTTC. This chain connects TRBV27 to TRBJ2-6; D ambiguous. V dropped 3 bases and J dropped 0 bases, with 9 bases sitting between them. Germline lookup yields CDR1 MNHEY and CDR2 SMNVEV (reference sequence). There are 16 residues in the CDR3.

V is TRBV4-3 and J is TRBJ1-4, with D hard to call. Trimming left V 0 bases short and J 4 bases short, with 12 bases between. The CDR3 spans 16 residues. Germline CDR1 reads LGHNA; CDR2 reads YSLEER. As DNA, the CDR3 is TGCGCCAGCAGCCAAGATCGGAACGGTTATAATGAAAAACTGTTTTTT. Its protein is CASSQDRNGYNEKLFF.

The chain couples TRBV30 to TRBJ2-1, with D uncertain. V was pared by 2 bases and J by 3 bases, with 8 bases between. Looked up from germline, CDR1 is GTSNPN and CDR2 is SVGIG (reference sequence). CDR3 size: 13 residues. This chain's CDR3 is CAWSRSVYNEQFF. The CDR3 DNA reads as TGTGCCTGGAGTAGGTCAGTCTACAATGAGCAGTTCTTC.

V and J are TRBV5-4 and TRBJ1-1, with 8 nucleotides matching TRBD1. CDR3 length: 15 amino acids. The ends lost 1 base at V and 8 bases at J; junction bases unmatched: 10. Germline CDR1 and CDR2: SGHNT and YYREEE (reference sequence). This CDR3 reads CASSLSNIGQGEAFF. The DNA for the CDR3 is TGTGCCAGCAGCTTGTCGAACATCGGACAGGGAGAAGCTTTCTTT.

Only a few counts were recorded for this clone. The V and J genes are TRBV5-1 and TRBJ1-2; TRBD1 might be the D (5 bases). Germline CDR1 is SGHRS and CDR2 is YFSETQ. CDR3 length: 16 residues. V was shortened by 0 bases and J by 0 bases, with 12 bases between the two germline ends. The CDR3 loop reads CASSLGTSRANYGYTF. The CDR3 nucleotides read TGCGCCAGCAGCTTGGGGACATCCAGAGCTAACTATGGCTACACCTTC.

This clone was seen a handful of times. This chain connects TRBV2 to TRBJ2-7; TRBD1 aligns across 9 bases. The CDR3 has 16 residues. Germline CDR1 is SNHLY and CDR2 is FYNNEI. The J segment lost 7 bases and the V segment lost 8 bases, leaving 18 bases of the junction unmatched. This CDR3 is CASFRLRTGEVREQYF. CDR3 sequence (DNA): TGTGCCAGCTTCCGCCTCAGGACAGGGGAGGTGAGGGAGCAGTACTTC.

For the CDR3, the DNA is TGTGCCAGCTCACCCGTTTTGCATGGGACACCGGCGAGCACAGATACGCAGTATTTT. As protein: CASSPVLHGTPASTDTQYF. This sequence joins TRBV18 and TRBJ2-3, with D possibly matching TRBD1 (6 bases). Germline CDR1 and CDR2: KGHSH and LQKENI. This CDR3 spans 19 amino acids. V lost 3 bases and J lost 0, with 22 bases in between. The full variable domain, rest sourced from reference TRBV18 and TRBJ2-3, is NAGVMQNPRHLVRRRGQEARLRCSPMKGHSHVYWYRQLPEEGLKFMVYLQKENIIDESGMPKERFSAEFPKEGPSILRIQQVVRGDSAAYFCASSPVLHGTPASTDTQYFGPGTRLTVL.

The chain links TRBV30 to TRBJ2-2, with 11 bases that match TRBD1. CDR3 length equals 14 residues. CDR1 is GTSNPN, CDR2 SVGIG, per germline (reference sequence). V gave up 3 bases and J gave up 6 bases; unmatched junction bases: 3. The CDR3 DNA reads as TGTGCCTGGAGCCCGGGACAGGGGGCCGGGGAGCTGTTTTTT. Translating it yields CAWSPGQGAGELFF.

This chain connects TRBV9 to TRBJ2-3; D remains ambiguous. Germline CDR1 SGDLS, CDR2 YYNGEE. Trimming took off 3 bases at V and 6 bases at J, with 11 bases between the two ends. The CDR3 has 13 residues. This chain's CDR3 is CASSARSGDTQYF. CDR3 nucleotide sequence: TGTGCCAGCAGCGCCCGATCCGGGGATACGCAGTATTTT.

The chain is built from TRBV7-8 and TRBJ2-7; no clear D gene. The V and J ends lost 3 bases and 0 bases respectively, with 12 bases between them. CDR3 size: 15 residues. Germline CDR1 and CDR2: SGHVS and FQNEAQ. The CDR3 sequence is CASSFWPESSYEQYF. As DNA, the CDR3 is TGTGCCAGCAGCTTTTGGCCGGAGAGCTCCTACGAGCAGTACTTC.

This clone was seen more than once but under ten times. CDR3 residues: CASSPPGIRGNYGYTF. The CDR3 DNA sequence: TGTGCCAGCTCACCACCAGGAATCAGGGGAAACTATGGCTACACCTTC. The chain employs TRBV18 and TRBJ1-2; D perhaps matches TRBD1 (6 bases). From germline, CDR1 is KGHSH and CDR2 LQKENI. With 0 bases removed from V and 2 bases from J, the gap between germline ends came to 13 bases. This CDR3 is built from 16 residues.

This clone was counted between two and nine times. V usage is TRBV10-1 and J usage is TRBJ2-2; D might be TRBD1 (5 bases). CDR3 size: 13 residues. The V end lost 0 bases, the J end lost 10 bases, and 9 bases lay between the germline ends. CDR1 and CDR2 (germline): WNHNN, SYGVQD (reference sequence). For the CDR3, the DNA is TGCGCCAGCAGTGAGTCAGGGGTGGAGGAGCTGTTTTTT. It specifies CASSESGVEELFF.

The chain has TRBV30 and TRBJ2-3; 15 nucleotides match TRBD2. The germline V gene encodes CDR1 GTSNPN and CDR2 SVGIG (reference sequence). The CDR3 spans 18 residues. Trimming at V came to 3 bases and at J to 5 bases, leaving 12 bases not matched to a gene. This CDR3 is CAWSPKPGLAGGEDTQYF. The CDR3 DNA reads as TGTGCCTGGAGCCCTAAACCGGGACTAGCGGGGGGCGAAGATACGCAGTATTTT.

This chain connects TRBV25-1 to TRBJ1-1; 7 bases line up with TRBD1. The CDR3 contains 14 residues. Per the germline V gene, CDR1 is MGHDK and CDR2 is SYGVNS. V lost 6 bases, J lost 8 bases, and 12 bases stayed unmatched. The CDR3: CASSRSRDRGEAFF. The CDR3 DNA reads as TGTGCCAGCAGCCGGTCTCGGGACAGAGGGGAAGCTTTCTTT.

This chain joins TRBV6-5 and TRBJ2-7, with D perhaps TRBD1 (6 bases). Germline V gives CDR1 MNHEY, CDR2 SVGAGI. Trimming cost V 2 bases and J 0 bases, with 14 bases left between them. The CDR3 consists of 16 residues. CDR3 residues: CASSYTQGWPSYEQYF. The CDR3 nucleotides are TGTGCCAGCAGTTACACACAGGGATGGCCCTCCTACGAGCAGTACTTC.

The J gene is TRBJ2-5, the V gene TRBV19; 8 bases fit TRBD2. The V gene end was trimmed by 4 bases and the J gene end by 4 bases; junction bases not matched to a gene: 20. Germline V gene lookup returns CDR1 LNHDA and CDR2 SQIVND (reference sequence). This CDR3 has 19 residues. CDR3 nucleotide sequence: TGTGCCAGTAGTACAACCGCCCTCTCCGGGGGCGGGGGGCCAGAGACCCAGTACTTC. Its translation: CASSTTALSGGGGPETQYF.

CDR3 in amino acids: CATRRAGNTEAFF. Written as DNA, the CDR3 is TGTGCCACCCGTCGGGCAGGGAACACTGAAGCTTTCTTT. This chain links TRBV25-1 with TRBJ1-1; D ambiguous. The germline V gene has CDR1 MGHDK and CDR2 SYGVNS. V lost 10 bases and J 1 base, leaving 13 bases between the germline ends. CDR3 length: 13 amino acids.

The V and J genes are TRBV2 and TRBJ1-2, with a possible D match to TRBD1 (6 bases). Trimming pared 8 bases from V and 2 bases from J, leaving 12 bases between. The CDR3 length is 13 residues. In germline, CDR1 is SNHLY, CDR2 FYNNEI. CDR3 nucleotide sequence: TGTGCCAGCGTTACAGGGACGAACTATGGCTACACCTTC. This encodes CASVTGTNYGYTF.

This clone has a handful of counts. This rearrangement joins TRBV6-1 to TRBJ2-1; TRBD1 matches at 9 bases. The trim removed 10 bases at V and 7 bases at J, leaving 5 bases unmatched. This CDR3 spans 12 amino acids. Germline values: CDR1 MNHNS, CDR2 SASEGT. The CDR3 sequence: CATGQGWNEQFF. The CDR3 region has the DNA TGTGCCACAGGACAGGGGTGGAATGAGCAGTTCTTC.

The chain employs TRBV7-2 and TRBJ2-7; TRBD1 aligns across 7 bases. The CDR3 covers 16 residues. V gave up 4 bases and J gave up 3 bases; unmatched junction bases: 12. CDR1 and CDR2 from the germline V gene are SGHTA and FQGNSA. The CDR3 spells CASSSGRQGRFYEQYF. The CDR3, as DNA: TGTGCCAGCAGCTCTGGTCGACAGGGAAGATTCTACGAGCAGTACTTC. Complete variable domain (other parts from reference TRBV7-2 and TRBJ2-7): GAGVSQSPSNKVTEKGKDVELRCDPISGHTALYWYRQSLGQGLEFLIYFQGNSAPDKSGLPSDRFSAERTGGSVSTLTIQRTQQEDSAVYLCASSSGRQGRFYEQYFGPGTRLTVT.

The rearrangement joins TRBV25-1 to TRBJ1-3, with TRBD1 as a possible D gene (6 bases). Germline values: CDR1 MGHDK, CDR2 SYGVNS. The ends were cut back, 1 base at V and 6 bases at J, with 7 bases in the middle. CDR3 length: 13 amino acids. CDR3 region: CASSEWTANTIYF. CDR3 nucleotides: TGTGCCAGCAGTGAATGGACAGCAAACACCATATATTTT.

The V call is TRBV5-1, the J call TRBJ1-2; D is perhaps TRBD1 (5 bases). The length of the CDR3 is 14 residues. Germline V lookup: CDR1 SGHRS, CDR2 YFSETQ. Trimming took 6 bases from V and 2 from J, leaving 14 bases between them. The CDR3 DNA sequence: TGCGCCAGCAACCGGGACGGCGAGAACTATGGCTACACCTTC. This sequence encodes CASNRDGENYGYTF.

The chain links TRBV18 to TRBJ2-1, with D possibly matching TRBD1 (5 bases). Trimming stripped 3 bases from V and 5 bases from J, with 11 bases between. The V gene's germline CDR1 is KGHSH and CDR2 LQKENI. This CDR3 spans 14 amino acids. This CDR3 reads CASSPKTDDNEQFF. DNA for the CDR3: TGTGCCAGCTCACCTAAGACAGACGACAATGAGCAGTTCTTC.

Note on this clone: This sample also contains other DNA sequences that code for the same CDR3. The chain's CDR3 is CASSQDRTSGDLSTDTQYF. DNA of the CDR3: TGTGCCAGCAGCCAAGATCGCACTAGCGGGGACCTTTCCACAGATACGCAGTATTTT. The rearrangement links TRBV4-2 to TRBJ2-3; 10 nucleotides align to TRBD2. Germline lookup yields CDR1 LGHNA and CDR2 YNFKEQ. J lost 2 bases, V lost 0 bases, and 11 bases had no gene match. This CDR3 region has 19 residues.

The chain uses TRBV2 and TRBJ1-3; no clear D. V lost 7 bases, J lost 0 bases, and 7 bases lay in between. Germline V lookup: CDR1 SNHLY, CDR2 FYNNEI. This CDR3 comprises 13 residues. Here the CDR3 DNA reads TGTGCCAGCACGATAAGCTCTGGAAACACCATATATTTT. Its protein is CASTISSGNTIYF.

V is TRBV10-3 and J is TRBJ2-1; D is perhaps TRBD1 (6 bases). The CDR3 is 16 amino acids. V gave up 5 bases and J gave up 3 bases, with 17 bases separating them. Germline CDR1 ENHRY, CDR2 SYGVKD. The CDR3 DNA reads TGTGCCATCAGTCAAGGCGCACAGGGACGCTACAATGAGCAGTTCTTC. It yields the protein CAISQGAQGRYNEQFF.

The chain carries TRBV4-1 and TRBJ1-1; D not resolved. The CDR3 has 13 amino acids. Trimming took 0 bases from V and 7 from J, leaving 9 bases between them. Germline CDR1 MGHRA, CDR2 YSYEKL. The CDR3 here is CASSQDLGREAFF. The CDR3 DNA reads as TGCGCCAGCAGCCAAGATCTCGGGCGTGAAGCTTTCTTT.

The chain combines TRBV13 with TRBJ1-1; a weak D match, TRBD1 (5 bases). The CDR3 extends over 15 amino acids. Trimming took off 6 bases at V and 1 base at J, with 15 bases between the two ends. Per germline, CDR1 PRHDT and CDR2 FYEKMQ (reference sequence). CDR3 sequence reads: CASRLGAQTNTEAFF. CDR3 sequence (DNA): TGTGCCAGCAGGCTAGGGGCACAGACGAACACTGAAGCTTTCTTT.